Each of the 27 T cell receptor beta chains below was sequenced from the same sample in a study of T-cell reconstitution after alpha-beta-depleted transplantation in children. Using unique molecular identifiers, the investigators prepared the TCRbeta library. Via MiXCR, TCRdb re-called the PCR reads, giving one row per CDR3 protein. The table shows 900,000 or so distinct CDR3 sequences, with around 15% occurring only once. Specimen: PBMCs, mostly from graft donor cells, collected 360 days after TCRalphabeta/CD19-depleted stem cell transplant. The receptors were sampled from a male patient between 10 and 17 years old who had a stem cell transplant for acute lymphoblastic leukemia, so the T cells may come from the graft donor.

This chain joins TRBV18 and TRBJ2-3; D remains unclear. The CDR3 extends over 12 amino acids. Per germline, CDR1 KGHSH and CDR2 LQKENI. V was shortened by 9 bases and J by 2 bases, with 9 bases between the two germline ends. In DNA, the CDR3 is TGTGCCAGGGTCAAGTCCACAGATACGCAGTATTTT. Its protein is CARVKSTDTQYF.

The gene calls are TRBV2 and TRBJ2-2, with 8 nucleotides matching TRBD2. Losses at the gene ends were 2 bases for V and 1 base for J; bases not matched to a gene: 9. This CDR3 is built from 18 residues. The germline CDR1 and CDR2 sequences are SNHLY and FYNNEI. CDR3: CASSEYVAGFLNTGELFF. CDR3 bases: TGTGCCAGCAGTGAATATGTAGCGGGATTTTTGAACACCGGGGAGCTGTTTTTT.

This clonotype was detected only a few times. The V call is TRBV5-1, the J call TRBJ2-3, with D possibly being TRBD2 (5 bases). The CDR3 spans 14 residues. With 5 bases removed from V and 0 bases from J, the gap between germline ends came to 10 bases. Germline V gene data show CDR1 as SGHRS and CDR2 as YFSETQ. The CDR3 sequence: CASRSRGSTDTQYF. Here the CDR3 DNA reads TGCGCCAGCAGATCCCGAGGGAGCACAGATACGCAGTATTTT.

About this clonotype itself: Germline is not matched at one junction end, which may reflect a read error. CDR3 in amino acids: CANRKSGRPPNERFF. In DNA, the CDR3 is TGTGCCAACCGAAAGAGCGGGAGGCCCCCCAATGAGCGGTTCTTC. The chain recombines TRBV2 with TRBJ2-1, with 9 positions matching TRBD2. The CDR3 has 15 amino acids. The V gene's germline CDR1 is SNHLY and CDR2 FYNNEI. Looking up the rest from reference TRBV2 and TRBJ2-1 gives the full variable domain: EPEVTQTPSHQVTQMGQEVILRCVPISNHLYFYWYRQILGQKVEFLVSFYNNEISEKSEIFDDQFSVERPDGSNFTLKIRSTKLEDSAMYFCANRKSGRPPNERFFGPGTRLTVL.

The chain has TRBV27 and TRBJ2-7; 7 positions agree with TRBD2. CDR1 and CDR2 (germline): MNHEY, SMNVEV (reference sequence). There are 13 residues in the CDR3. V gave up 8 bases and J gave up 3 bases; unmatched junction bases: 7. CDR3 coding DNA: TGTGCCAGCGCTTCCGGGACTAACTACGAGCAGTACTTC. This translates into CASASGTNYEQYF.

In this sample, this clonotype turned up a few times. The chain has TRBV5-1 and TRBJ2-6, with TRBD1 matching over 9 bases. Germline CDR1 SGHRS, CDR2 YFSETQ. The CDR3 has 18 amino acids. The V segment lost 0 bases and the J segment 1 base; nucleotides outside the gene matches: 5. CDR3 protein: CASSLAGTGTSGANVLTF. The CDR3 nucleotides are TGCGCCAGCAGCTTGGCCGGGACAGGGACTTCTGGGGCCAACGTCCTGACTTTC.

The chain employs TRBV6-5 and TRBJ1-1, with a weak D call TRBD1 (5 bases). The germline V and J ends were trimmed by 5 bases and 1 base, with 11 bases remaining between them. This CDR3 has 14 amino acids. From germline, CDR1 is MNHEY and CDR2 SVGAGI. CDR3 amino acids: CASSHHRTNTEAFF. As DNA, the CDR3 is TGTGCCAGCAGTCACCACAGGACGAACACTGAAGCTTTCTTT.

This clonotype was seen a handful of times. V usage is TRBV4-1 and J usage is TRBJ2-7; the match to TRBD1 covers 9 bases. Germline CDR1 MGHRA, CDR2 YSYEKL. J gave up 3 bases and V 1 base, and 7 bases lay outside the gene matches. This CDR3 contains 16 residues. The CDR3 loop reads CASSQGSGTGLYEQYF. The CDR3 DNA reads TGCGCCAGCAGCCAAGGGTCCGGGACAGGGCTCTACGAGCAGTACTTC.

In this sample, this clonotype turned up a few times. The chain couples TRBV6-4 to TRBJ2-7; D remains ambiguous. Trimming pared 1 base from V and 3 bases from J, leaving 22 bases between. Germline V lookup: CDR1 MRHNA, CDR2 SNTAGT. The CDR3 sequence is 18 residues long. The CDR3 coding sequence is TGTGCCAGCAGTGACTTTCAGACCTTAGACCCGCCGAACTACGAGCAGTACTTC. Translated: CASSDFQTLDPPNYEQYF.

This clonotype was seen only a few times. V usage is TRBV5-4 and J usage is TRBJ1-1; tentative D call: TRBD1 (5 bases). The CDR3 length is 16 residues. The V gene's germline CDR1 is SGHNT and CDR2 YYREEE (reference sequence). Between the trimmed V and J ends, which lost 3 bases and 3 bases, there was a span of 18 bases. The DNA for the CDR3 is TGTGCCAGCAGCTGGGGACGGCTTGGGGGGGACACTGAAGCTTTCTTT. Protein: CASSWGRLGGDTEAFF.

Note on this clonotype: The junction and the germline gene differ at one end; a read error may be behind it. The gene calls are TRBV7-3 and TRBJ2-1; 9 nucleotides agree with TRBD2. CDR3 length: 13 amino acids. CDR1 SGHTA and CDR2 FQGTGA come from the germline V gene. Written as DNA, the CDR3 is TGTGCCAGCAGCTTGTTAGCGGGAGATGAGCATTTCTTC. Its protein is CASSLLAGDEHFF.

Only a few counts were recorded for this clonotype. The chain links TRBV7-6 to TRBJ2-3; D ambiguous. Trimming removed 1 base from V and 0 bases from J, with 11 bases in between. The CDR3 has 16 amino acids. Looked up from germline, CDR1 is SGHVS and CDR2 is FNYEAQ. The CDR3 region is CASSLGSSLSTDTQYF. As DNA, the CDR3 is TGTGCCAGCAGCTTAGGCTCAAGCCTCAGCACAGATACGCAGTATTTT.

This clonotype has a handful of counts. The V call is TRBV12-3 or TRBV12-4, the J call TRBJ2-1; 9 bases line up with TRBD2. V shed 7 bases, J shed 8 bases, and the junction held 12 bases outside the gene matches. The CDR3 is 15 residues long. CDR3 sequence: CASTPGLAWGDEQFF. CDR3 in DNA: TGTGCCAGCACTCCGGGACTAGCCTGGGGGGATGAGCAGTTCTTC.

This clonotype was observed once. The gene calls are TRBV20-1 and TRBJ2-1; weak D call: TRBD1 (6 bases). The CDR3 spans 19 residues. Germline CDR1 reads DFQATT; CDR2 reads SNEGSKA (reference sequence). With 4 bases removed from V and 3 bases from J, the gap between germline ends came to 28 bases. CDR3 sequence (DNA): TGCAGTGCTAAAGGACAGAGACTCTCCCCGGACCCGGGCTACAATGAGCAGTTCTTC. It is translated as CSAKGQRLSPDPGYNEQFF.

This sequence joins TRBV15 and TRBJ1-4; 9 nucleotides agree with TRBD1. After removal of 5 bases from V and 3 bases from J, the junction contained 4 bases not matched to a gene. Germline assignment: CDR1 LNHNV and CDR2 YYDKDF (reference sequence). The CDR3 length is 15 residues. The CDR3 loop reads CATSSDRGANEKLFF. In DNA form, the CDR3 reads TGTGCCACCAGCTCGGACAGGGGAGCTAATGAAAAACTGTTTTTT.

The chain employs TRBV20-1 and TRBJ2-1; 10 nucleotides line up with TRBD2. V was pared by 4 bases and J by 2 bases, with 17 bases of the junction left unmatched. The CDR3 runs 19 residues. Germline V gives CDR1 DFQATT, CDR2 SNEGSKA (reference sequence). The CDR3 region has the DNA TGCAGTGCTACAAAGGAAAAAAGTTGGACTAGCGGCCCCTACAATGAGCAGTTCTTC. Encoded protein: CSATKEKSWTSGPYNEQFF.

The chain is built from TRBV6-5 and TRBJ2-7, with 10 bases lining up with TRBD1. CDR1 and CDR2 from the germline V gene are MNHEY and SVGAGI. CDR3 length: 19 amino acids. The junction had 14 bases not matched to a gene; V was cut back by 2 bases and J by 1 base. The CDR3 reads CASSYAGGAGQGRSYEQYF. The DNA of the CDR3 is TGTGCCAGCAGTTACGCGGGGGGTGCGGGACAGGGGAGATCCTACGAGCAGTACTTC.

This rearrangement joins TRBV15 to TRBJ1-1; D not certain. CDR1 is LNHNV and CDR2 is YYDKDF in the germline V gene (reference sequence). The CDR3 loop spans 15 amino acids. V dropped 3 bases and J dropped 1 base, with 12 bases sitting between them. CDR3 loop: CATSRYGKGNTEAFF. The CDR3 DNA sequence: TGTGCCACCAGCAGGTACGGCAAAGGGAACACTGAAGCTTTCTTT.

This clonotype was seen ten or more times. The chain couples TRBV5-1 to TRBJ2-1; 8 bases are shared with TRBD2. The CDR3 length is 16 residues. Trimming removed 1 base from V and 3 bases from J; junction bases left unmatched: 6. The V gene's germline CDR1 is SGHRS and CDR2 YFSETQ. The CDR3 sequence: CASSLPPTSDYNEQFF. The CDR3 bases are TGCGCCAGCAGCTTGCCCCCGACTAGCGACTACAATGAGCAGTTCTTC. Variable domain in full (rest from reference TRBV5-1 and TRBJ2-1): KAGVTQTPRYLIKTRGQQVTLSCSPISGHRSVSWYQQTPGQGLQFLFEYFSETQRNKGNFPGRFSGRQFSNSRSEMNVSTLELGDSALYLCASSLPPTSDYNEQFFGPGTRLTVL.

There are a few counts of this clonotype. The chain employs TRBV2 and TRBJ2-2, with a possible D match to TRBD2 (5 bases). V was trimmed by 8 bases and J by 8 bases, leaving 15 bases between them. The CDR3 sequence is 13 residues long. CDR1 and CDR2 (germline): SNHLY, FYNNEI. The DNA of the CDR3 is TGTGCCAGCGAGGGCCACCTCGGTGGGGAGCTGTTTTTT. Its translation is CASEGHLGGELFF. Supplemented by reference TRBV2 and TRBJ2-2, the full variable domain reads EPEVTQTPSHQVTQMGQEVILRCVPISNHLYFYWYRQILGQKVEFLVSFYNNEISEKSEIFDDQFSVERPDGSNFTLKIRSTKLEDSAMYFCASEGHLGGELFFGEGSRLTVL.

This clonotype was counted a few times. V gene TRBV29-1 combines with J gene TRBJ1-3; no definite D call. V was clipped by 0 bases and J by 4 bases, with 13 bases between them. Germline CDR1 reads SQVTM; CDR2 reads ANQGSEA. CDR3 length equals 15 residues. The CDR3 DNA sequence: TGCAGCGTTGAAGATCCGATGGGGATCGGAAACACCATATATTTT. This encodes CSVEDPMGIGNTIYF.

This chain connects TRBV7-9 to TRBJ2-7; possible D gene TRBD1, 6 bases. The CDR3 is 16 residues long. Between the trimmed V and J ends, which lost 1 base and 0 bases, there was a span of 13 bases. Germline values: CDR1 SEHNR, CDR2 FQNEAQ (reference sequence). The CDR3 DNA sequence: TGTGCCAGCAGCTTAGAAGGGACACCGAGCTCCTACGAGCAGTACTTC. Its translation is CASSLEGTPSSYEQYF.

This clonotype was observed a few times. J is TRBJ2-1 and V is TRBV15; no clear D. Looked up from germline, CDR1 is LNHNV and CDR2 is YYDKDF (reference sequence). V was shortened by 1 base and J by 5 bases, with 6 bases between the two germline ends. This CDR3 comprises 13 residues. The CDR3 nucleotides are TGTGCCACCAGCAGAGGCGAGCACAATGAGCAGTTCTTC. Translated, it gives CATSRGEHNEQFF.

V gene TRBV7-6 combines with J gene TRBJ1-3; maybe TRBD1 (5 bases). V lost 5 bases and J lost 2, with 19 bases in between. In germline, CDR1 is SGHVS, CDR2 FNYEAQ. CDR3 length: 17 residues. Here the CDR3 DNA reads TGTGCCAGCAGCAGCCGTTACAGGCGCAGGACTGGAAACACCATATATTTT. It codes for CASSSRYRRRTGNTIYF.

This clonotype was seen repeatedly, ten times or more. The rearrangement joins TRBV7-9 to TRBJ2-7; TRBD1 matches at 11 bases. Germline V gives CDR1 SEHNR, CDR2 FQNEAQ (reference sequence). V lost 7 bases and J lost 6; bases outside the gene matches: 8. This CDR3 spans 14 amino acids. This CDR3 reads CASTFMGQGVEQYF. The CDR3, as DNA: TGTGCCAGCACCTTCATGGGACAGGGGGTCGAGCAGTACTTC.

This clonotype has a handful of counts. The chain combines TRBV13 with TRBJ1-3; D perhaps matches TRBD1 (5 bases). Germline values: CDR1 PRHDT, CDR2 FYEKMQ (reference sequence). The CDR3 runs 14 residues. V was pared by 1 base and J by 7 bases, with 11 bases between. CDR3 nucleotide sequence: TGTGCCAGCAGCTTAGAGGGGTTGCGGAACACCATATATTTT. Translation: CASSLEGLRNTIYF.

The table lists this clonotype with many counts. This chain joins TRBV20-1 and TRBJ2-7, with D perhaps TRBD2 (6 bases). This CDR3 spans 13 amino acids. Germline lookup yields CDR1 DFQATT and CDR2 SNEGSKA (reference sequence). Trimming pared 6 bases from V and 4 bases from J, leaving 16 bases between. The CDR3 loop reads CSAARRAGYEQYF. The CDR3 DNA is TGCAGTGCCGCACGGAGGGCTGGGTACGAGCAGTACTTC.